These 9 T cell receptor beta chains were all obtained from the same sample, sequenced in a study of OX40 agonist ivuxolimab in advanced cancers. Assay used: immunoSEQ multiplex PCR; TCRdb lists only in-frame clones, some missing. The table shows tens of thousands of clones, with 70% to 90% occurring only once. The material sequenced was CD4+ or CD8+ T cells sorted from blood, taken in a trial of the OX40 agonist ivuxolimab. The receptor source for this set is an adult with an advanced solid tumor such as melanoma, head and neck, liver or kidney cancer.

V gene TRBV19 combines with J gene TRBJ1-1, with 7 bases matching TRBD1. Trimming took 2 bases from V and 9 from J; bases not matched to a gene: 6. Germline V gene data show CDR1 as LNHDA and CDR2 as SQIVND (reference sequence). The CDR3 runs 13 residues. CDR3 residues: CASSILQGSKAFF. Written as DNA, the CDR3 is TGTGCCAGTAGTATATTACAGGGGAGTAAAGCTTTCTTT.

The genes are TRBV29-1 and TRBJ2-7; D is ambiguous. The CDR3 totals 12 residues. Trimming left V 5 bases short and J 0 bases short, with 8 bases between. The germline V gene has CDR1 SQVTM and CDR2 ANQGSEA. The CDR3 reads CSVSELSYEQYF. The CDR3 DNA reads as TGCAGCGTTTCAGAACTCTCCTACGAGCAGTACTTC.

This sequence joins TRBV5-1 and TRBJ2-1; D is possibly TRBD2 (8 bases). Germline CDR1 reads SGHRS; CDR2 reads YFSETQ. This CDR3 comprises 15 residues. V was cut by 7 bases and J by 4 bases, with 18 bases left in between. The DNA of the CDR3 is TGCGCCAGCTCCCAGGGGGGACTAGGATACAATGAGCAGTTCTTC. Encoded protein: CASSQGGLGYNEQFF.

V and J are TRBV4-1 and TRBJ1-2, with 7 bases that match TRBD1. Germline CDR1 and CDR2: MGHRA and YSYEKL. The CDR3 is 15 residues long. The junction had 7 bases not matched to a gene; V was cut back by 4 bases and J by 2 bases. CDR3 sequence reads: CASSLVGGANYGYTF. DNA of the CDR3: TGCGCCAGCAGCCTCGTAGGGGGCGCCAACTATGGCTACACCTTC.

The genes are TRBV2 and TRBJ1-1; 10 bases match TRBD1. This CDR3 is built from 14 residues. The germline gives CDR1 SNHLY, CDR2 FYNNEI. The V and J ends lost 8 bases and 4 bases, in that order; junction bases with no gene match: 7. CDR3 sequence reads: CASRQGQGGTEAFF. The DNA for the CDR3 is TGTGCCAGCCGACAAGGACAGGGGGGCACTGAAGCTTTCTTT.

The rearrangement links TRBV6-5 to TRBJ1-5; D not resolved. Between the trimmed V and J ends, which lost 6 bases and 6 bases, there was a span of 9 bases. The CDR3 runs 12 residues. Germline CDR1 MNHEY, CDR2 SVGAGI. The CDR3 region is CASSPAAQPQHF. CDR3 sequence (DNA): TGTGCCAGCAGCCCGGCCGCTCAGCCCCAGCATTTT.

This chain links TRBV7-2 with TRBJ2-3; TRBD1 agrees at 10 bases. The CDR3 loop spans 15 amino acids. The V gene's germline CDR1 is SGHTA and CDR2 FQGNSA. V dropped 5 bases and J dropped 1; count of bases not matched to a gene: 3. CDR3 loop: CASSQGTGGTDTQYF. CDR3 coding DNA: TGTGCCAGCAGCCAAGGGACAGGGGGCACAGATACGCAGTATTTT.

The CDR3 protein is CASSLGGGSSYEQYF. The CDR3 DNA follows: TGTGCCAGCAGCTTGGGCGGCGGAAGCTCCTACGAGCAGTACTTC. This sequence joins TRBV5-6 and TRBJ2-5; D is unclear. The tail of the sequence fits TRBJ2-7 better, so the J call may be wrong. CDR1 is SGHDT and CDR2 is YYEEEE in the germline V gene. The CDR3 length is 15 residues.

The rearrangement links TRBV11-3 to TRBJ1-1, with TRBD1 as a possible D gene (6 bases). Germline assignment: CDR1 SGHNT and CDR2 YENEEA. The length of the CDR3 is 15 residues. V lost 1 base and J 6 bases, leaving 15 bases between the germline ends. CDR3 loop: CASSLVARGRAEAFF. CDR3 DNA sequence: TGTGCCAGCAGCTTAGTGGCCAGGGGCAGAGCTGAAGCTTTCTTT.